Sequencing of this TCR beta chain was carried out in a study of early T cells in non-severe SARS-CoV-2 infection. Study-level information: The input, bulk RNA from unsorted whole blood, was sequenced, and chains were unpaired. General study results and limits: Sequences matched to VDJdb favored anti-spike CD8 responses, while private and CD4 specificities were missed.

Individual cDNA molecules each received unique molecular identifiers attached to them. A single record per CDR3 protein comes from TCRdb applying MiXCR to the 5' RACE reads. Among some 57,000 distinct CDR3 sequences, roughly 5.9% were seen once, and the ten largest hold 6.8%. The length of the CDR3 is 16 residues. Germline V gene sequence: CDR1 MNHEY, CDR2 SVGAGI. V lost 0 bases, J lost 5 bases, and 14 bases lay in between. There are many counts of this clonotype. Its antigen is not identified. The chain joins TRBV6-5 to TRBJ1-5; no definite D call. The sequence came from an adult who was a healthcare worker with PCR-confirmed SARS-CoV-2 infection or an uninfected control (not recorded which). What was sequenced was whole blood. The CDR3 sequence is CASSYSAAQGHQPQHF. CDR3 DNA sequence: TGTGCCAGCAGTTACTCCGCGGCCCAAGGGCATCAGCCCCAGCATTTT.